This record covers a single TCR beta chain. The antigen is unknown. The data stem from a study of cytomegalovirus exposure and HLA in healthy donors. Whole-study findings and limits: Whilst most TCR sequences proved rare, a subset of public TCRs occurred across many donors.

Researchers ran the PCR with 60 Vbeta and 13 Jbeta primers. The protocol was immunoSEQ multiplex PCR, while the TCRdb copy is restricted to in-frame clones and leaves out a portion. This sample's table reports about 77,000 clones. The TCR was taken from a man aged 50 to 60 in good health and CMV-seropositive. Sequencing used PBMCs.

The CDR3 is CASSQTGQGSTEAFF. The DNA of the CDR3 is TGTGCCAGCAGCCAGACAGGTCAGGGGTCCACTGAAGCTTTCTTT. The chain uses TRBV4-2 and TRBJ1-1; D might be TRBD1 (6 bases). The CDR3 is 15 residues long. Germline V lookup: CDR1 LGHNA, CDR2 YNFKEQ. Trimming cost V 3 bases and J 4 bases, with 15 bases left between them.